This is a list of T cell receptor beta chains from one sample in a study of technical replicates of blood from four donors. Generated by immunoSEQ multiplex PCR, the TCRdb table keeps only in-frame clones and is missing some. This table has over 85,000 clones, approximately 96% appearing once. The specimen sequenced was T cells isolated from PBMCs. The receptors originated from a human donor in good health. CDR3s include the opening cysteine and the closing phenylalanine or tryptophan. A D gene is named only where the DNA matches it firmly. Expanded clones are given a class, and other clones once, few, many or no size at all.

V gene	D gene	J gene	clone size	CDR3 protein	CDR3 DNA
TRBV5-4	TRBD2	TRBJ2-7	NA	CASSTGGSGRPPNF	TGTGCCAGCAGCACTGGCGGGAGCGGGAGGCCCCCGAACTTC
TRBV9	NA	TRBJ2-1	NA	CASSGDRSWQFF	TGTGCCAGCAGCGGAGACAGGAGTTGGCAGTTCTTC
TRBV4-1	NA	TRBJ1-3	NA	CASSQGPGNTIYF	TGCGCCAGCAGCCAAGGTCCGGGAAACACCATATATTTT
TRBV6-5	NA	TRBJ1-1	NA	CASSYWETGTEAFF	TGTGCCAGCAGTTATTGGGAAACGGGGACTGAAGCTTTCTTT
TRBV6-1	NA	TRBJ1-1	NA	CASHTLGTAFLEAFF	TGTGCCAGCCACACCCTAGGGACTGCGTTCCTCGAAGCTTTCTTT
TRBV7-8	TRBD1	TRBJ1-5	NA	CASSLEWDRDGPQHF	TGTGCCAGCAGCTTAGAGTGGGACAGAGACGGGCCCCAGCATTTT
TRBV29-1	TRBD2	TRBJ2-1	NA	CSAGSGNEQFF	TGCAGCGCCGGTAGCGGGAATGAGCAGTTCTTC
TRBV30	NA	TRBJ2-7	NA	CAWSAGDEQYF	TGTGCCTGGAGTGCGGGGGACGAGCAGTACTTC
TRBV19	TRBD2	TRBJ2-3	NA	CASGLAGGPWDTQYF	TGTGCCAGTGGACTAGCGGGAGGGCCTTGGGATACGCAGTATTTT
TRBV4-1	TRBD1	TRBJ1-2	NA	CASSQRGQTYGYTF	TGCGCCAGCAGCCAAAGGGGACAGACTTATGGCTACACCTTC
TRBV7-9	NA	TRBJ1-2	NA	CASSLQVNYGYTF	TGTGCCAGCAGCCTACAGGTGAACTATGGCTACACCTTC
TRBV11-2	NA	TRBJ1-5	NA	CASSLGPQGIEPQHF	TGTGCCAGCAGCTTAGGACCGCAGGGGATAGAGCCCCAGCATTTT
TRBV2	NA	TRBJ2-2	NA	CASSVQGPNTGELFF	TGTGCCAGCAGTGTGCAGGGGCCCAACACCGGGGAGCTGTTTTTT
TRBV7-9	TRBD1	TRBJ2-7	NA	CASGNPGTGYEQYF	TGTGCCAGCGGAAATCCCGGGACAGGCTACGAGCAGTACTTC
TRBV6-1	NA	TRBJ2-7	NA	CASARTSTVYEQYF	TGTGCCAGCGCTAGGACATCAACAGTGTACGAGCAGTACTTC
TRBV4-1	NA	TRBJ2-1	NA	CASSQDRRADEQFF	TGCGCCAGCAGCCAAGATAGGAGGGCCGATGAGCAGTTCTTC
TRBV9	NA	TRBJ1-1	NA	CASSAPGQPNTEAFF	TGTGCCAGCAGCGCCCCGGGACAACCAAACACTGAAGCTTTCTTT
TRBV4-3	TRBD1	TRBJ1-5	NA	CASSQGDRGNQPQHF	TGCGCCAGCAGCCAAGGGGACAGGGGCAATCAGCCCCAGCATTTT
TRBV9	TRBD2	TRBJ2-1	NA	CASSVAGLAAYNEQFF	TGTGCCAGCAGCGTAGCTGGACTAGCGGCTTACAATGAGCAGTTCTTC
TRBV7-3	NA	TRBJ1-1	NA	CASSLQGILEAFF	TGTGCCAGCAGCTTACAGGGTATCCTTGAAGCTTTCTTT
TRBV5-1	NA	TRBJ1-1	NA	CASATGGNTEAFF	TGCGCCAGCGCCACGGGTGGAAACACTGAAGCTTTCTTT
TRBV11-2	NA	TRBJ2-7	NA	CASSLGRYEQYF	TGTGCCAGCAGCTTAGGTCGGTACGAGCAGTACTTC
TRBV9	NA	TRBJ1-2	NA	CASTPGGQQGYTF	TGTGCCAGCACCCCGGGGGGTCAACAAGGCTACACCTTC
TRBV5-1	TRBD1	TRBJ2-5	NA	CASSLGGQTLQETQYF	TGCGCCAGCAGCTTGGGGGGACAGACTCTACAAGAGACCCAGTACTTC
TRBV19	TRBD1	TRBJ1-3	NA	CASSQYRLGTGSGNTIYF	TGTGCCAGTAGTCAATACCGCCTCGGGACAGGCTCTGGAAACACCATATATTTT
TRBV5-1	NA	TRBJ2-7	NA	CASSLDAVSYEQYF	TGCGCCAGCAGCTTGGATGCAGTCTCCTACGAGCAGTACTTC
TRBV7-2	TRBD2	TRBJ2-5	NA	CASSLKLAGETQYF	TGTGCCAGCAGCTTAAAGCTAGCGGGAGAGACCCAGTACTTC
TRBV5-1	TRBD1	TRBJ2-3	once	CASSLDRVRNTQYF	TGCGCCAGCAGCCTGGACAGGGTTCGAAATACGCAGTATTTT
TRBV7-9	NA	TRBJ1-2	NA	CASSLVQASTYGYTF	TGTGCCAGCAGCTTAGTACAGGCCAGCACCTATGGCTACACCTTC
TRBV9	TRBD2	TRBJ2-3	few	CASSVELGLGLTDTQYF	TGTGCCAGCAGCGTAGAGTTGGGACTAGGACTCACAGATACGCAGTATTTT
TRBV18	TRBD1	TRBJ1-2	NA	CASSPSGGFSGYTF	TGTGCCAGCTCACCTTCAGGGGGCTTTTCTGGCTACACCTTC
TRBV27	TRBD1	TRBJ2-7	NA	CASSLLPGQGYEQYF	TGTGCCAGCAGTTTATTACCGGGACAGGGGTACGAGCAGTACTTC
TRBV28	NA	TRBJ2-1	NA	CASSFSGLNPNEQFF	TGTGCCAGCAGTTTTTCGGGACTCAACCCTAATGAGCAGTTCTTC
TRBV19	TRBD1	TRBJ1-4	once	CASSIRTGRGLDEKLFF	TGTGCCAGTAGTATCCGGACAGGGAGAGGTTTGGATGAAAAACTGTTTTTT
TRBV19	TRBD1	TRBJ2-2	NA	CASSIVARTGSIGELFF	TGTGCCAGTAGTATAGTCGCCCGGACAGGGTCCATCGGGGAGCTGTTTTTT
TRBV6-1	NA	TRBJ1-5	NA	CASTPGLWEPQHF	TGTGCCAGTACCCCAGGGTTGTGGGAGCCCCAGCATTTT
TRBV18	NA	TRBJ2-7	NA	CASSPRRGTDEQYF	TGTGCCAGCTCACCACGGCGGGGTACGGACGAGCAGTACTTC
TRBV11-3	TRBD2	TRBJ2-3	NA	CASSSSEAGEELGTDTQYF	TGTGCCAGCAGCTCGTCCGAAGCGGGAGAGGAGTTGGGCACAGATACGCAGTATTTT
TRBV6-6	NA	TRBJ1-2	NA	CASSPDDRPTYGYTF	TGTGCCAGCAGTCCCGACGACAGGCCGACTTATGGCTACACCTTC
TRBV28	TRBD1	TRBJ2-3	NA	CASSPPTGGYGDTQYF	TGTGCCAGCAGTCCCCCGACAGGGGGGTATGGAGATACGCAGTATTTT
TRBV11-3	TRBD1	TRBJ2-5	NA	CASSAWTGEEETQYF	TGTGCCAGCAGCGCTTGGACAGGGGAGGAGGAGACCCAGTACTTC
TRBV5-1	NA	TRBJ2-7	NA	CASSLGPGGTYEQYF	TGCGCCAGCAGCTTGGGTCCAGGGGGGACCTACGAGCAGTACTTC
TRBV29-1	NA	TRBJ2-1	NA	CSVRPGSGSNEQFF	TGCAGCGTCCGTCCAGGGTCAGGGTCCAATGAGCAGTTCTTC
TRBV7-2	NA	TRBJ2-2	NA	CASSLRMKNGELFF	TGTGCCAGCAGCTTGAGAATGAAGAACGGGGAGCTGTTTTTT
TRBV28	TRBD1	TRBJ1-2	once	CASSYPTGFYGYTF	TGTGCCAGCAGTTACCCGACAGGGTTCTATGGCTACACCTTC
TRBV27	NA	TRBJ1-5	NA	CASRASRQGNQPQHF	TGTGCCAGCAGGGCCAGCAGGCAGGGCAATCAGCCCCAGCATTTT
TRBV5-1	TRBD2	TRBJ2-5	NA	CASSFAGEETQYF	TGCGCCAGCAGCTTCGCGGGAGAAGAGACCCAGTACTTC
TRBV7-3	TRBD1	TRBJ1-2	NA	CASSLARGGGQGPGYGYTF	TGTGCCAGCAGCTTAGCCCGAGGAGGGGGACAGGGACCGGGCTATGGCTACACCTTC
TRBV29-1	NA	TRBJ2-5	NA	CSVEELRHTQYF	TGCAGCGTTGAAGAACTGAGACACACCCAGTACTTC
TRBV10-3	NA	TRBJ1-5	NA	CATYGGDQPQHF	TGTGCCACCTACGGCGGGGATCAGCCCCAGCATTTT
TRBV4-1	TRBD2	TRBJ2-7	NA	CASSSLTSGSRYEQYF	TGCGCCAGCAGCTCCCTGACTAGCGGGAGTCGATACGAGCAGTACTTC
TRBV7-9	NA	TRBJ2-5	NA	CASSLDTIKETQYF	TGTGCCAGCAGCTTAGACACCATTAAAGAGACCCAGTACTTC
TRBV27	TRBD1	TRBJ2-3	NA	CASSLSGGGTGHGLQYF	TGTGCCAGCAGTTTATCCGGAGGTGGGACAGGTCATGGTTTGCAGTATTTT
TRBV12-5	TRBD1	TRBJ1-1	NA	CASGLGEGTGNTEAFF	TGTGCTAGTGGTTTGGGGGAAGGGACAGGGAACACTGAAGCTTTCTTT
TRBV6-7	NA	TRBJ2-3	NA	CASPIGGLNNTDTQYF	TGTGCCAGCCCCATCGGGGGGCTAAATAACACAGATACGCAGTATTTT